This is a list of T cell receptor beta chains from one sample in a study of beta chain features in type 1 diabetes. The repertoire was sequenced with immunoSEQ multiplex PCR; TCRdb's copy has only in-frame clones and lacks some. Of 680,000 or so clones detected, over 10% appear once; the ten largest clones hold 0.022%. Sequences were obtained from naive CD4+ T cells from blood. Receptors were obtained from a young man with type 1 diabetes. The CDR3 runs from the conserved cysteine through the conserved F or W. A D gene is named only where the DNA matches it firmly. Clone size appears in some rows only: once, few, many, or a class for an expanded clone.

TRBV7-8,NA,TRBJ1-2,once,TGTGCCAGCAGCTCCTTTGTAGGGAACTATGGCTACACCTTC,CASSSFVGNYGYTF
TRBV23-1,NA,TRBJ1-6,NA,TGCGCCAGCAGTCAATCTTCGGCTCGGGTGCATAATTCACCCCTCCACTTT,CASSQSSARVHNSPLHF
TRBV7-3,NA,TRBJ1-2,few,TGTGCCAGCAGCTTTGAAATCCGCGACTATGGCTACACCTTC,CASSFEIRDYGYTF
TRBV30,NA,TRBJ1-3,NA,TGTGCCTGGACCCTCTTTCGGGGGAACACCATATATTTT,CAWTLFRGNTIYF
TRBV7-8,TRBD2,TRBJ2-3,few,TGTGCCAGCAGCACGGCCGGGCGGGGGGCCGGGGGAGATACGCAGTATTTT,CASSTAGRGAGGDTQYF
TRBV30,NA,TRBJ1-6,few,TGTGCCTGGAGTACCCGGGACTCTGGGAATTCACCCCTCCACTTT,CAWSTRDSGNSPLHF
TRBV7-6,NA,TRBJ1-2,NA,TGTGCCAGCAGCAAAGGCGTTTCCAGGGGCGATGGCTACACCTTC,CASSKGVSRGDGYTF
TRBV30,NA,TRBJ1-2,NA,TGTGCCTGGAGTGGTATCGGATCCCAAGTCCGCGACACCTTC,CAWSGIGSQVRDTF
TRBV7-9,NA,TRBJ1-6,NA,TGTGCCAGCAGCCCTGAGGGTGGGTCACCCCTCCACTTT,CASSPEGGSPLHF
TRBV18,NA,TRBJ1-1,NA,TGTGCCAGCTCACCGAAAGGGACAAGGACTGAAGCTTTCTTT,CASSPKGTRTEAFF
TRBV28,NA,TRBJ2-1,NA,TGTGCCAGCAGTTTAGGTAGGGTGAGGGACAATGAGCAGTTCTTC,CASSLGRVRDNEQFF
TRBV28,NA,TRBJ2-7,few,TGTGCCAGCCGAAGAACAGAGGGCCCCTACGAGCAGTACTTC,CASRRTEGPYEQYF
TRBV14,NA,TRBJ1-1,NA,TGTGCCAGCAGCCAACCCACAGTTAACACTGAAGCTTTCTTT,CASSQPTVNTEAFF
TRBV30,NA,TRBJ2-3,few,TGTGCCTGGACCTACGCTCGGGTCAGCACAGATACGCAGTATTTT,CAWTYARVSTDTQYF
TRBV7-9,TRBD2,TRBJ2-5,few,TGTGCCAGCAGCTTCGGGGGGGAGACCCAGTACTTC,CASSFGGETQYF
TRBV28,NA,TRBJ2-1,few,TGTGCCAGCAACCCCCGGGCAGGTCTCGGTGAGCAGTTCTTC,CASNPRAGLGEQFF
TRBV6-1,NA,TRBJ1-1,few,TGTGCCAGCAGTGTAACGTGGGCTGAAGCTTTCTTT,CASSVTWAEAFF
TRBV9,TRBD1,TRBJ2-2,NA,TGTGCCAGCAGCGTAGGGACAGGAATAACCGGGGAGCTGTTTTTT,CASSVGTGITGELFF
TRBV14,NA,TRBJ1-2,NA,TGTGCCAGCAGCCAATACCTCTATGGCTACACCTTC,CASSQYLYGYTF
TRBV29-1,NA,TRBJ2-2,NA,TGCAGCGCACGGGACTTGGAGTCCGGGGAGCTGTTTTTT,CSARDLESGELFF
TRBV2,NA,TRBJ2-1,NA,TGTGCCAGCAGGGACTTGAGCTCCTACAATGAGCAGTTCTTC,CASRDLSSYNEQFF
TRBV15,NA,TRBJ1-1,NA,TGTGCCACCAGCGGAGGAGGACAGAGCCTAAACACTGAAGCTTTCTTT,CATSGGGQSLNTEAFF
TRBV5-1,TRBD2,TRBJ2-3,NA,TGCGCCAGCAGCTTCGGTAGCGGGGTCCCAGATACGCAGTATTTT,CASSFGSGVPDTQYF
TRBV7-9,NA,TRBJ1-4,few,TGTGCCAGCAGCTTGGGGCAGGGCGGCGAAAAACTGTTTTTT,CASSLGQGGEKLFF
TRBV6-4,TRBD1,TRBJ2-5,NA,TGTGCCAGCAGTCCAACGGGACAGGGGAGTTCAGAGACCCAGTACTTC,CASSPTGQGSSETQYF
TRBV9,TRBD1,TRBJ1-2,NA,TGTGCCAGCACCCTATCTCGGACAGGGCTCTGGGGCTACACCTTC,CASTLSRTGLWGYTF
TRBV5-1,NA,TRBJ1-5,once,TGCGCCAGCAGCCTGGAGGGGACTGAAGGTCAGCCCCAGCATTTT,CASSLEGTEGQPQHF
TRBV7-7,TRBD2,TRBJ2-5,NA,TGTGCTAGCAGCTTAGGACTAGCGGATGGGGAGACCCAGTACTTC,CASSLGLADGETQYF
TRBV10-3,NA,TRBJ1-1,few,TGTGCCATCACCGGGACGGGGACTGAAGCTTTCTTT,CAITGTGTEAFF
TRBV4-1,TRBD2,TRBJ2-2,NA,TGCGCCAGCAGCCAAGTCGGGCTAGCGGGGTCTCACACCGGGGAGCTGTTTTTT,CASSQVGLAGSHTGELFF
TRBV18,NA,TRBJ2-5,few,TGTGCCAGCTCACCCGCGGGAGAGACCCAGTACTTC,CASSPAGETQYF
TRBV5-1,NA,TRBJ1-2,NA,TGCGCCAGCAGCGATGGCAGCAGCTATGGCTACACCTTC,CASSDGSSYGYTF
TRBV30,NA,TRBJ1-4,NA,TGTGCCTGGATGAAGGGACTTTCTCGCAATGAAAAACTGTTTTTT,CAWMKGLSRNEKLFF
TRBV5-6,NA,TRBJ1-3,few,TGTGCCAGCAGCTTCTGGGGGTCTGGAAACACCATATATTTT,CASSFWGSGNTIYF
TRBV7-8,NA,TRBJ1-1,few,TGTGCCAGCAGCCTAGCCACGGGCAGGTCCAACCTTGAAGCTTTCTTT,CASSLATGRSNLEAFF
TRBV10-2,NA,TRBJ2-3,few,TGCGCCAGCAGTGAATATGCAGGGAGAGATACGCAGTATTTT,CASSEYAGRDTQYF
TRBV7-9,NA,TRBJ2-7,NA,TGTGCCAGCAGCTTATCCGGCAGGGCCGAGCAGTACTTC,CASSLSGRAEQYF
TRBV5-1,NA,TRBJ2-1,NA,TGCGCCAGCAGCCTTTCCAATGAGCAGTTCTTC,CASSLSNEQFF
TRBV19,TRBD1,TRBJ1-6,NA,TGTGCCAGTACTCCCGGACAGGGGGCCGATTCACCCCTCCACTTT,CASTPGQGADSPLHF
TRBV5-6,NA,TRBJ2-7,few,TGTGCCAGCAGCCACCGGGACGGCTCCTACGAGCAGTACTTC,CASSHRDGSYEQYF
TRBV4-2,TRBD2,TRBJ2-3,NA,TGTGCCAGCAGCCAAGATGTCAGACTAGCGGGGGGGCCAGATACGCAGTATTTT,CASSQDVRLAGGPDTQYF
TRBV5-1,NA,TRBJ2-7,NA,TGCGCCAGCCACGGCCAGTGGTCCTACGAGCAGTACTTC,CASHGQWSYEQYF
TRBV14,TRBD2,TRBJ2-2,NA,TGTGCCAGCAGCCCGCGGACTAGCGGGGGCGCCAGCACCGGGGAGCTGTTTTTT,CASSPRTSGGASTGELFF
TRBV28,NA,TRBJ1-2,few,TGTGCCAGTTCGACAGGCCCGAACTATGGCTACACCTTC,CASSTGPNYGYTF
TRBV2,NA,TRBJ2-7,NA,TGTGCCAGCAGTGATGGCAGGTCCTACGAGCAGTACTTC,CASSDGRSYEQYF
TRBV9,NA,TRBJ2-7,few,TGTGCCAGCAGCGTAATGGCCAGTCCATCCTCCTACGAGCAGTACTTC,CASSVMASPSSYEQYF
TRBV5-1,NA,TRBJ2-2,NA,TGCGCCAGCAGCTTGGTGTGGGCCGGGGAGCTGTTTTTT,CASSLVWAGELFF
TRBV2,TRBD1,TRBJ1-5,few,TGTGCCAGCAGCACACAGGGGAATAGCAATCAGCCCCAGCATTTT,CASSTQGNSNQPQHF
TRBV14,NA,TRBJ2-2,NA,TGTGCCAGCAGCCAAGATGCCCGTGGGGTGGCCCACACCGGGGAGCTGTTTTTT,CASSQDARGVAHTGELFF
TRBV10-3,TRBD1,TRBJ1-2,NA,TGTGCCATCAGTGGCCGGGACAGCTATGGCTACACCTTC,CAISGRDSYGYTF
TRBV5-4,NA,TRBJ1-2,NA,TGTGCCAGCAGCCTAAGGGATTCAGCCGGGTTTGGCTACACCTTC,CASSLRDSAGFGYTF
TRBV29-1,NA,TRBJ2-5,few,TGCAGCGTTGTCCCCGCCGGGGAGGAGACCCAGTACTTC,CSVVPAGEETQYF
TRBV7-2,NA,TRBJ1-1,few,TGTGCCAGCAGCCCGCAGGGCAGGGCGAACACTGAAGCTTTCTTT,CASSPQGRANTEAFF
TRBV5-1,NA,TRBJ2-2,few,TGCGCCAGCAGCCGCACCGAAAGCACCGGGGAGCTGTTTTTT,CASSRTESTGELFF
TRBV11-2,NA,TRBJ2-7,NA,TGTGCCAGCAGCTTAGGGGTCGGGGCGTCGAGCGAGCAGTACTTC,CASSLGVGASSEQYF